A single sample gave rise to the 2 T cell receptor beta chains below, sequenced in a study of T cell responses to AZD1222 COVID-19 vaccine. The data were produced by immunoSEQ multiplex PCR, yet TCRdb's version contains in-frame clones alone and is incomplete. The sample lists about 150,000 clones; 75% to 90% were seen once. The specimen comprised peripheral blood, sampled on day 0 of AZD1222 vaccination. The source of these receptors is an adult in good health.

The genes are TRBV4-3 and TRBJ2-3; D possibly corresponds to TRBD2 (7 bases). The CDR3 spans 16 residues. V was clipped by 4 bases and J by 3 bases, with 17 bases between them. Germline loops: CDR1 LGHNA, CDR2 YSLEER. The CDR3 sequence: CASSLRLGGVTDTQYF. CDR3 coding DNA: TGCGCCAGCAGCCTAAGATTAGGGGGGGTGACAGATACGCAGTATTTT.

The chain employs TRBV6-2 or TRBV6-3 and TRBJ2-5; 7 bases agree with TRBD1. Germline V CDR1 and CDR2: MNHEY, SVGEGT. V lost 5 bases to trimming and J lost 4 bases; unmatched junction nucleotides: 1. The CDR3 runs to 12 residues. CDR3 residues: CASSDRVETQYF. CDR3 in DNA: TGTGCCAGCAGTGACAGGGTAGAGACCCAGTACTTC.